One sample yielded the 24 T cell receptor beta chains listed below, sequenced in a study of response to subunit inactivated influenza vaccine. From the RT-PCR reads, TCRdb called clonotypes with MiXCR, one entry per CDR3 protein. Altogether approximately 730,000 distinct CDR3 sequences are present, 14% being singletons, with the ten largest covering 6.5% to 8.5%. This specimen was PBMCs from blood, taken 14 to 15 days before vaccination. The receptors here all came from a man between 50 and 59 years old who received an inactivated influenza vaccine.

The J gene is TRBJ2-7, the V gene TRBV24-1; 7 bases line up with TRBD1. Germline lookup yields CDR1 KGHDR and CDR2 SFDVKD. The length of the CDR3 is 16 residues. With 2 bases clipped from V and 2 bases from J, the junction kept 8 bases outside the gene matches. The CDR3 region has the DNA TGTGCCACCAGTGATTCCTTAGGACAGGCCGCCTACGAGCAGTACTTC. This codes for CATSDSLGQAAYEQYF.

The V and J genes are TRBV24-1 and TRBJ2-6; weak D call: TRBD2 (6 bases). V was shortened by 6 bases and J by 3 bases, with 11 bases between the two germline ends. This CDR3 comprises 15 residues. Germline V gives CDR1 KGHDR, CDR2 SFDVKD. Here the CDR3 DNA reads TGTGCCACCAGTCAACCGGGAGTTGGGGCCAACGTCCTGACTTTC. It translates to CATSQPGVGANVLTF.

This clonotype was detected a few times. The genes are TRBV28 and TRBJ2-5; 8 bases agree with TRBD1. V lost 7 bases, J lost 5 bases, and 12 bases stayed unmatched. Germline CDR1 reads MDHEN; CDR2 reads SYDVKM. The CDR3 consists of 15 residues. CDR3 residues: CASTSQTGASETQYF. The CDR3 DNA reads as TGTGCCAGCACATCCCAGACAGGGGCCTCGGAGACCCAGTACTTC.

The J gene is TRBJ2-4, the V gene TRBV5-5, with D hard to call. Germline V gene lookup returns CDR1 SGHKS and CDR2 YYEKEE (reference sequence). The CDR3 extends over 14 amino acids. Trimming cost V 8 bases and J 1 base, with 13 bases left between them. The CDR3 nucleotides are TGTGCCAGGGGCCCCGGGCTCGCCAAAAACATTCAGTACTTC. It encodes CARGPGLAKNIQYF.

This clonotype was found a few times. J is TRBJ2-2 and V is TRBV4-3; D perhaps matches TRBD2 (6 bases). Germline V gene lookup returns CDR1 LGHNA and CDR2 YSLEER. The CDR3 has 16 residues. Deletions cut 0 bases from V and 6 bases from J, with 14 bases between. This chain's CDR3 is CASSQESGGSPGELFF. CDR3 sequence (DNA): TGCGCCAGCAGCCAAGAGAGTGGGGGGAGCCCCGGGGAGCTGTTTTTT.

This clonotype has a count of ten or more. The rearrangement uses TRBV10-3 and TRBJ2-2; D not certain. This CDR3 spans 14 amino acids. Trimming removed 2 bases at V and 3 bases at J, with 7 bases between. Germline values: CDR1 ENHRY, CDR2 SYGVKD. CDR3 in amino acids: CAISEKADTGELFF. The CDR3, as DNA: TGTGCCATCAGTGAGAAGGCCGACACCGGGGAGCTGTTTTTT.

The CDR3 nucleotides read TGTGCCAGCAGCGTCGGACTGGGAGGAACCTACGAGCAGTACTTC. Amino acid sequence: CASSVGLGGTYEQYF. The gene calls are TRBV9 and TRBJ2-7; D may be TRBD2 (6 bases). Germline V gene lookup returns CDR1 SGDLS and CDR2 YYNGEE. This CDR3 contains 15 residues. V lost 2 bases, J lost 2 bases, and 14 bases lay in between.

The V call is TRBV20-1, the J call TRBJ2-7; D possibly corresponds to TRBD1 (5 bases). Germline values: CDR1 DFQATT, CDR2 SNEGSKA (reference sequence). The CDR3 runs to 16 residues. V was cut by 0 bases and J by 4 bases, with 19 bases left in between. This chain's CDR3 is CSARDLQGHTTYEQYF. The CDR3 nucleotides read TGCAGTGCTAGAGATCTGCAGGGTCATACTACTTACGAGCAGTACTTC.

This clonotype was observed a few times. The chain has TRBV27 and TRBJ1-1; 7 bases are a match to TRBD1. The CDR3 is made up of 14 amino acids. CDR1 and CDR2 (germline): MNHEY, SMNVEV (reference sequence). After removal of 5 bases from V and 3 bases from J, the junction contained 6 bases not matched to a gene. The CDR3 sequence: CASSRDRADTEAFF. The CDR3 DNA is TGTGCCAGCAGTCGTGACAGGGCGGACACTGAAGCTTTCTTT.

The chain uses TRBV10-3 and TRBJ2-3; 11 bases align to TRBD2. Germline-derived CDR1 and CDR2 are ENHRY and SYGVKD. This CDR3 region has 14 residues. V shed 8 bases, J shed 5 bases, and the junction held 6 bases outside the gene matches. CDR3 residues: CAIGLAGYIDTQYF. DNA for the CDR3: TGTGCCATCGGACTAGCGGGTTATATAGATACGCAGTATTTT.

V is TRBV6-2 or TRBV6-3 and J is TRBJ2-1; maybe TRBD1 (6 bases). This CDR3 spans 15 amino acids. CDR1 and CDR2 from the germline V gene are MNHEY and SVGEGT. The V and J ends lost 5 bases and 0 bases respectively, with 11 bases between them. The CDR3 DNA is TGTGCCAGCAGTCGCGGACAGACCTCCTACAATGAGCAGTTCTTC. It translates to CASSRGQTSYNEQFF.

In this sample, this clonotype turned up a few times. This chain connects TRBV28 to TRBJ1-1; 8 bases map to TRBD1. The germline V gene encodes CDR1 MDHEN and CDR2 SYDVKM. With V trimmed by 6 bases and J by 5 bases, 11 bases remained unmatched. The CDR3 totals 15 residues. DNA for the CDR3: TGTGCCAGCAGCCGGAGCAGGGGGCTGGAGACTGAAGCTTTCTTT. Protein sequence: CASSRSRGLETEAFF.

About this clonotype itself: This may stem from a read error, because a much larger clone lies one nucleotide away. The chain couples TRBV5-1 to TRBJ2-2, with D possibly being TRBD2 (6 bases). Germline V gene lookup returns CDR1 SGHRS and CDR2 YFSETQ. The CDR3 is 16 amino acids. The chain's CDR3 is CAGSLLRTTNTGELFF. In nucleotides, the CDR3 is TGCGCCGGCAGCTTGCTCCGGACTACTAACACCGGGGAGCTGTTTTTT.

The CDR3 nucleotides read TGTGCCAGCATACTAGCGGGGGGCAGGGAGACCCAGTACTTC. It codes for CASILAGGRETQYF. The rearrangement links TRBV7-9 to TRBJ2-5; 12 bases line up with TRBD2. Germline assignment: CDR1 SEHNR and CDR2 FQNEAQ (reference sequence). This CDR3 is 14 amino acids long. The J segment lost 5 bases and the V segment lost 7 bases, leaving 5 bases of the junction unmatched.

Concerning this clonotype itself: Because the CDR3 is missing its conserved closing phenylalanine or tryptophan, this is likely a read error. The V gene is TRBV24-1, the J gene TRBJ2-1, with 11 bases that match TRBD2. The CDR3 runs 17 residues. The ends lost 5 bases at V and 0 bases at J; junction bases unmatched: 5. CDR1 KGHDR and CDR2 SFDVKD come from the germline V gene. This CDR3 is CATSGIAGGVSYNEQFL. As DNA, the CDR3 is TGTGCCACCAGTGGTATAGCGGGAGGGGTCTCCTACAATGAGCAGTTCTTA.

In its sample, this clonotype was seen many times. The chain is built from TRBV5-1 and TRBJ2-3; TRBD2 aligns across 12 bases. The CDR3 is 16 residues long. Looked up from germline, CDR1 is SGHRS and CDR2 is YFSETQ. The junction had 1 base not matched to a gene; V was cut back by 0 bases and J by 2 bases. The DNA for the CDR3 is TGCGCCAGCAGCTTGGGACTAGCGGGGGACACAGATACGCAGTATTTT. Its protein product is CASSLGLAGDTDTQYF.

This clonotype has just a few counts. The chain joins TRBV5-5 to TRBJ2-7, with D possibly being TRBD2 (5 bases). The V and J ends lost 3 bases and 0 bases respectively, with 16 bases between them. The germline V gene has CDR1 SGHKS and CDR2 YYEKEE (reference sequence). The CDR3 extends over 16 amino acids. The CDR3 loop is CASSSPRDAYSYEQYF. The CDR3, as DNA: TGTGCCAGCAGCTCTCCGAGGGATGCGTACTCCTACGAGCAGTACTTC.

This clonotype was counted ten times or more. The chain links TRBV6-5 to TRBJ2-7; 10 bases are a match to TRBD2. The germline V gene encodes CDR1 MNHEY and CDR2 SVGAGI. The junction had 6 bases not matched to a gene; V was cut back by 2 bases and J by 2 bases. There are 16 residues in the CDR3. CDR3 region: CASSYGLAGAAYEQYF. The DNA of the CDR3 is TGTGCCAGCAGTTACGGGCTAGCGGGGGCCGCCTACGAGCAGTACTTC.

This clonotype was observed at least ten times. This chain uses TRBV3-1 with TRBJ2-1; D not resolved. The CDR3 contains 12 residues. V was shortened by 5 bases and J by 6 bases, with 8 bases between the two germline ends. Germline V gene data show CDR1 as LGHDT and CDR2 as YNNKEL (reference sequence). The DNA for the CDR3 is TGTGCCAGCAGCTCCCGCGGCAATGAGCAGTTCTTC. This translates into CASSSRGNEQFF.

V gene TRBV11-1 combines with J gene TRBJ1-5; D is perhaps TRBD1 (6 bases). V lost 5 bases and J 0 bases, leaving 20 bases between the germline ends. Per the germline V gene, CDR1 is SGHAT and CDR2 is FQDESV (reference sequence). The CDR3 has 18 residues. The CDR3 protein is CASSRGPVTGHSNQPQHF. In DNA form, the CDR3 reads TGTGCCAGCAGCCGAGGTCCGGTGACAGGCCATAGCAATCAGCCCCAGCATTTT.

This clonotype turned up a few times. CDR3 protein: CASSPTAGGTYEQYF. The CDR3 DNA follows: TGTGCCAGCAGCCCGACGGCGGGAGGAACCTACGAGCAGTACTTC. This chain connects TRBV14 to TRBJ2-7; TRBD2 matches 8 bases. Germline V gene data show CDR1 as SGHDN and CDR2 as FVKESK. The CDR3 loop spans 15 amino acids. Trimming took 4 bases from V and 2 from J; bases not matched to a gene: 7.

This clonotype was seen a single time. This chain links TRBV7-9 with TRBJ2-6; 7 nucleotides agree with TRBD2. Germline CDR1 reads SEHNR; CDR2 reads FQNEAQ (reference sequence). The CDR3 sequence is 16 residues long. V shed 1 base, J shed 2 bases, and the junction held 2 bases outside the gene matches. The CDR3 loop is CASSLGRGAGANVLTF. DNA of the CDR3: TGTGCCAGCAGCTTAGGTCGGGGGGCTGGGGCCAACGTCCTGACTTTC.

The CDR3 region is CAIGGNTDTQYF. CDR3 coding DNA: TGTGCCATCGGGGGGAACACAGATACGCAGTATTTT. The chain links TRBV10-3 to TRBJ2-3; possible D gene TRBD2, 6 bases. CDR1 and CDR2 (germline): ENHRY, SYGVKD. This CDR3 has 12 amino acids. V lost 8 bases to trimming and J lost 2 bases, with 8 bases between them.

This clonotype was seen at least ten times. CDR3 DNA sequence: TGCGCCAGCAACGTGGGGGGAGATACGCAGTATTTT. Amino acids: CASNVGGDTQYF. The chain employs TRBV5-1 and TRBJ2-3, with D tentatively TRBD2 (6 bases). The V gene lost 6 bases and the J gene lost 5 bases, with 10 bases spanning the gap. Germline lookup yields CDR1 SGHRS and CDR2 YFSETQ. This CDR3 is 12 amino acids long. The full variable domain, completed using reference TRBV5-1 and TRBJ2-3, is KAGVTQTPRYLIKTRGQQVTLSCSPISGHRSVSWYQQTPGQGLQFLFEYFSETQRNKGNFPGRFSGRQFSNSRSEMNVSTLELGDSALYLCASNVGGDTQYFGPGTRLTVL.